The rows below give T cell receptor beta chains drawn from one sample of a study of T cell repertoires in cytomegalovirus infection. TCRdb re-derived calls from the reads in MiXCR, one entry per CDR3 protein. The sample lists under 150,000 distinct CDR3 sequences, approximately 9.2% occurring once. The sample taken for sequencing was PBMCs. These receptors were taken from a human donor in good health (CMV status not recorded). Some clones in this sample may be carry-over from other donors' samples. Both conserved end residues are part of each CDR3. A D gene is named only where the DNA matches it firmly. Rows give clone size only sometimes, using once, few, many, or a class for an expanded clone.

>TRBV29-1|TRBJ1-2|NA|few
CSVEQQYGYTF
TGCAGCGTTGAACAGCAGTATGGCTACACCTTC
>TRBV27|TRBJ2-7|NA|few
CASSFSLVRDEQYF
TGTGCCAGCAGTTTTTCACTGGTGAGGGACGAGCAGTACTTC
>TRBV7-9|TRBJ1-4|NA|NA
CASSPVLGEKLFF
TGTGCCAGCAGCCCCGTCTTAGGTGAAAAACTGTTTTTT
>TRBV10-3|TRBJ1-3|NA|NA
CAISEGQLDFGNTIYF
TGTGCCATCAGTGAGGGACAGCTGGATTTTGGAAACACCATATATTTT
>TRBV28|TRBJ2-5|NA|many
CASTPPGTAGRLAQYF
TGTGCCAGCACCCCGCCGGGGACAGCGGGCAGGTTGGCCCAGTACTTC
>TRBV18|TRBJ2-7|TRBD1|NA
CASSPRQGTYEQYF
TGTGCCAGCTCACCAAGACAGGGAACCTACGAGCAGTACTTC
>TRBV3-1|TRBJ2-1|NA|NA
CASSQYSGGPTYEQFF
TGTGCCAGCAGCCAGTACTCGGGGGGCCCTACGTATGAGCAGTTCTTC
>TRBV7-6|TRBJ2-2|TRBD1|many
CASSLGDRGTGELFF
TGTGCCAGCAGCTTAGGCGACAGGGGGACCGGGGAGCTGTTTTTT
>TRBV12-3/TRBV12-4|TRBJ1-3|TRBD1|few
CASSTNRRQGTGNTIYF
TGTGCCAGCAGTACCAATCGCCGACAGGGGACAGGAAACACCATATATTTT
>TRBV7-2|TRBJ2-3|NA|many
CASSLSGQSTDTQYF
TGTGCCAGCAGCTTATCCGGACAGAGCACAGATACGCAGTATTTT
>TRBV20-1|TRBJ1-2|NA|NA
CNASTRDGYTF
TGCAATGCTAGTACCAGGGATGGCTACACCTTC
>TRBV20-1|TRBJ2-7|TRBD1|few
CSARDPTGTGPYEQYF
TGCAGTGCTAGAGACCCAACCGGGACAGGGCCCTACGAGCAGTACTTC
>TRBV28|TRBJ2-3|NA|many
CASSSDLSWKQDTQYF
TGTGCCAGCAGTTCAGATTTAAGTTGGAAGCAGGATACGCAGTATTTT
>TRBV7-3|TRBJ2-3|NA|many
CASSRGALSTDTQYF
TGTGCCAGCAGCCGGGGGGCCCTAAGCACAGATACGCAGTATTTT
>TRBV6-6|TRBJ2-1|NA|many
CASVLSSYNEQFF
TGTGCCAGCGTATTGAGCTCCTACAATGAGCAGTTCTTC
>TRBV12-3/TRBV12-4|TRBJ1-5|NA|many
CASAGGGSNQPQHF
TGTGCCAGCGCCGGCGGCGGTAGCAATCAGCCCCAGCATTTT
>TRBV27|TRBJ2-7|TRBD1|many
CASSSPGQGTYEQYF
TGTGCCAGCAGTTCTCCGGGACAGGGAACCTACGAGCAGTACTTC
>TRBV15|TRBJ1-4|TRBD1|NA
CATTPGQGNEKLFF
TGTGCCACCACCCCGGGACAGGGAAATGAAAAACTGTTTTTT
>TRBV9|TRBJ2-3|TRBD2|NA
CASSVSAGGEDTQYF
TGTGCCAGCAGCGTTTCAGCGGGGGGCGAAGATACGCAGTATTTT
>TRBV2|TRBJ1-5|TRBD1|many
CASSRDRSNQPQHF
TGTGCCAGCAGTAGGGACAGGTCGAATCAGCCCCAGCATTTT
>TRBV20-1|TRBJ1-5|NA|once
CSARKNQLHQPQHF
TGCAGTGCTAGGAAGAACCAACTCCATCAGCCCCAGCATTTT
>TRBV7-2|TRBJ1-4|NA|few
CASSFGPIEKLLF
TGTGCTAGCAGCTTTGGGCCTATCGAAAAACTGCTTTTT
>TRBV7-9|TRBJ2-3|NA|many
CASSLSFRTDTQYF
TGTGCCAGCAGCCTAAGCTTTAGGACAGATACGCAGTATTTT
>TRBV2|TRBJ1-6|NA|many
CASNARTALRSNSPLHF
TGTGCCAGCAATGCGCGGACAGCATTACGGAGTAATTCACCCCTCCACTTT
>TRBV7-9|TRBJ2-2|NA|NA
CASSPPGRGDTGELFF
TGTGCCAGCAGCCCCCCGGGCAGGGGGGACACCGGGGAGCTGTTTTTT
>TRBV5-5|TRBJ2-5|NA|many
CASSLQLRIVQETQYF
TGTGCCAGCAGCTTGCAGCTTCGGATAGTCCAAGAGACCCAGTACTTC
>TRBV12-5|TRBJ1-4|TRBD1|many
CASGPGDSSGEKLFF
TGTGCTAGTGGTCCCGGGGACAGTTCAGGTGAAAAACTGTTTTTT
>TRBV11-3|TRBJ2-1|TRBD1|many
CASSKGTGGYNEQFF
TGTGCCAGCAGCAAGGGGACAGGGGGCTACAATGAGCAGTTCTTC
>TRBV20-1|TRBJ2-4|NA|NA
CSARLSGDIQYF
TGCAGTGCTAGACTATCCGGGGACATTCAGTACTTC
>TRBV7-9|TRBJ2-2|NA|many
CASSLGGLANTGELFF
TGTGCCAGCAGTTTAGGAGGGCTCGCGAACACCGGGGAGCTGTTTTTT
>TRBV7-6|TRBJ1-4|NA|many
CASSLAPGVNEKLFF
TGTGCCAGCAGCTTAGCCCCAGGGGTGAATGAAAAACTGTTTTTT
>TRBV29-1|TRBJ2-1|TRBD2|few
CSVGLLRGGVYSYNEQFF
TGCAGCGTTGGTCTTCTACGCGGGGGGGTTTATTCCTACAATGAGCAGTTCTTC
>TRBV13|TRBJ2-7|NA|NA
CASSLVGAIHEQYF
TGTGCCAGCAGCTTAGTAGGGGCAATCCACGAGCAGTACTTC
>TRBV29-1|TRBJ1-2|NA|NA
CSVEGSNYGYTF
TGCAGCGTTGAAGGCAGTAACTATGGCTACACCTTC
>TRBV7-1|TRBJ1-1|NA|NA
CASSPRDTEAFF
TGTGCCAGCAGCCCCCGAGACACTGAAGCTTTCTTT
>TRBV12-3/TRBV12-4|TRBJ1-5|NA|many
CASTQGTSNQPQHF
TGTGCCAGCACCCAGGGTACGAGCAATCAGCCCCAGCATTTT
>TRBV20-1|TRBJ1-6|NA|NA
CSAHLGGNSYNSPLHF
TGCAGTGCCCACTTAGGAGGGAACTCCTATAATTCACCCCTCCACTTT